A selection of T cell receptor beta chains follows, all from one sample in a study of cytomegalovirus exposure and HLA in healthy donors. The protocol was immunoSEQ multiplex PCR, while the TCRdb copy is restricted to in-frame clones and leaves out a portion. The table lists more than 100,000 clones, around three fifths of them singletons, with under 9% in the top ten. Sample: PBMCs. The receptors shown here come from a woman between 40 and 50 years old in good health and CMV-seropositive. Each CDR3 is given with its conserved first and last residue. The D gene is left open where the match is weak. Some rows mark clone size as missing; the rest say once, few, many or name a class of expanded clone.

cdr3_nt	cdr3_aa	v_call	j_call	clone_size	d_call	cdr3_length
TGTGCCTGGAGTGCCCCGGGACAGGGGGCTGATGGCTACCCCTTC	CAWSAPGQGADGYPF	TRBV30	TRBJ1-2	-	TRBD1	15
TGTGCCAGCAGCGGGACAGGGGTAGAGACCCAGTACTTC	CASSGTGVETQYF	TRBV5-4	TRBJ2-5	-	TRBD1	13
TGTGCCAGCAGCGAGACTGAGAGGCCCCAGCATTTT	CASSETERPQHF	TRBV28	TRBJ1-5	-	-	12
TGTGCCAGCAGCTTCGGGACAGGGGACGAGCAGTACTTC	CASSFGTGDEQYF	TRBV7-3	TRBJ2-7	-	TRBD1	13
TGTGCCTGGAGTGTACGGTCAGCGGGGGCCTCGTACGAGCAGTACTTC	CAWSVRSAGASYEQYF	TRBV30	TRBJ2-7	-	TRBD2	16
TGTGCCAGCAGTTTCAGGACGCAGTATTTT	CASSFRTQYF	TRBV28	TRBJ2-3	few	-	10
TGTGCCGGAAATGACAGGCGGATTGAAGCTTTCTTT	CAGNDRRIEAFF	TRBV7-9	TRBJ1-1	few	-	12
TGCAGCGCCGCCAACAGGGGAGGCGCGCAAGAGACCCAGTACTTC	CSAANRGGAQETQYF	TRBV29-1	TRBJ2-5	once	-	15
TGTGCCAGCAGTGAGCAACAGGGGAGCTACACCTTC	CASSEQQGSYTF	TRBV2	TRBJ1-2	-	TRBD1	12
TGTGCCAGCAGTGCCACGGGGGGGCTAGCTGGCACCTACGAGCAGTACTTC	CASSATGGLAGTYEQYF	TRBV6-1	TRBJ2-7	-	TRBD2	17
TGTGCCAGCAGTTACTCCCGGGACAGGGTCAATGAGCAGTTCTTC	CASSYSRDRVNEQFF	TRBV6-5	TRBJ2-1	-	TRBD1	15
TGTGCCAGCAGCATAGATAACAGCCTCACAGATACGCAGTGTTTT	CASSIDNSLTDTQCF	TRBV21-1	TRBJ2-3	-	-	15
TGTGCCAGTAGCAACAATCGTATCGGGGAGCTGTTTTTT	CASSNNRIGELFF	TRBV19	TRBJ2-2	once	-	13
TGTGCCTGGAGCCAGGGGGTAAACAATCAGCCCCAGCATTTT	CAWSQGVNNQPQHF	TRBV30	TRBJ1-5	medium-sized	TRBD1	14
TGTGCCACCAGCATAGACCAGGGACGGCGGGGAGAGACCCAGTACTTC	CATSIDQGRRGETQYF	TRBV15	TRBJ2-5	-	-	16
TGCGCCAGCAGCGAACGGGGAGGCTACGAGCAGTACTTC	CASSERGGYEQYF	TRBV5-1	TRBJ2-7	few	-	13
TGTGCCAGCAGTTCGTCCGGTTGGCCCCAGCATTTT	CASSSSGWPQHF	TRBV28	TRBJ1-5	-	-	12
TGTGCCAGCAGCCAACAGGACACCGGGGAGCTGTTTTTT	CASSQQDTGELFF	TRBV4-2	TRBJ2-2	-	-	13
TGTGCCAGCAATCCCCAGTCTGTAGCCCTCAATGAGCAGTTCTTC	CASNPQSVALNEQFF	TRBV28	TRBJ2-1	-	-	15
TGTGCAAGTCGCTTTCGTACTAGGGGAGGCTACGAGCAGTACTTC	CASRFRTRGGYEQYF	TRBV12-2	TRBJ2-7	-	-	15
TGCAGCGGCGGACAGGGGAAGGGGGAAAAACTGTTTTTT	CSGGQGKGEKLFF	TRBV29-1	TRBJ1-4	few	TRBD1	13
TGTGCCAGCAGTCGAACTAGCGGGGGGGCCGGGGAGACCCAGTACTTC	CASSRTSGGAGETQYF	TRBV6-6	TRBJ2-5	-	TRBD2	16
TGTGCCAGCAGCTTGGGACAACAAGAGACCCAGTACTTC	CASSLGQQETQYF	TRBV5-4	TRBJ2-5	-	-	13
TGTGCCAGCAGTTTACGGGGAGGGTACGACGAGCAGTACTTC	CASSLRGGYDEQYF	TRBV27	TRBJ2-7	-	TRBD2	14